These 17 T cell receptor beta chains came from one sample sequenced in a study of T cell repertoires in cytomegalovirus infection. MiXCR was run by TCRdb on the reads, yielding one entry per CDR3 protein. The sample lists approximately 250,000 distinct CDR3 sequences; roughly 12% were seen once. Sequencing was performed on PBMCs. These receptors all stem from a human donor in good health (CMV status not recorded). Some clones in this sample may be carry-over from other donors' samples.

This clonotype was counted at least ten times. The chain uses TRBV7-8 and TRBJ2-7, with 13 positions matching TRBD2. Germline CDR1 reads SGHVS; CDR2 reads FQNEAQ. V shed 5 bases, J shed 12 bases, and the junction held 13 bases outside the gene matches. The CDR3 spans 15 residues. In DNA, the CDR3 is TGTGCCAGCAGCCCTCGGACTAGCGGGAGCGACCGACGGTACTTC. Translating it yields CASSPRTSGSDRRYF.

This clonotype was recorded at least ten times. The chain has TRBV11-2 and TRBJ2-3; no reliable D call. The CDR3 sequence is 14 residues long. In germline, CDR1 is SGHAT, CDR2 FQNNGV. V was pared by 5 bases and J by 0 bases, with 9 bases between. The CDR3 DNA reads as TGTGCCAGCAGCCCGCAGGACAGCACAGATACGCAGTATTTT. This codes for CASSPQDSTDTQYF.

Ten or more counts support this clonotype. The chain uses TRBV7-2 and TRBJ2-1; 7 nucleotides match TRBD2. Trimming cost V 5 bases and J 3 bases; bases outside gene matches: 13. Looked up from germline, CDR1 is SGHTA and CDR2 is FQGNSA. The CDR3 runs 17 residues. CDR3 region: CASSVSSGTGGYNEQFF. The CDR3 DNA follows: TGTGCCAGCAGCGTCTCGTCCGGGACGGGGGGCTACAATGAGCAGTTCTTC.

This clonotype was seen at least ten times. This chain joins TRBV7-2 and TRBJ2-7; 9 bases match TRBD1. This CDR3 region has 14 residues. The germline V gene encodes CDR1 SGHTA and CDR2 FQGNSA. V trimming: 2 bases; J trimming: 4 bases; junction bases outside the gene matches: 3. DNA for the CDR3: TGTGCCAGCAGCTTAACAGGGGGCCAATACGAGCAGTACTTC. Its translation: CASSLTGGQYEQYF.

This clonotype came up many times. CDR3 DNA: TGTGCCAGCAGTTTAGGGCGGAGCTCCTATAATTCACCCCTCCACTTT. This translates into CASSLGRSSYNSPLHF. The chain joins TRBV27 to TRBJ1-6, with unresolved D. The V end was cut by 2 bases, the J end by 0 bases, with 8 bases between. The germline CDR1 and CDR2 sequences are MNHEY and SMNVEV (reference sequence). CDR3 length equals 16 residues.

In the case of this clonotype: A much larger clonotype is one base distant, so this may be a read error. The chain combines TRBV18 with TRBJ2-6; D is uncertain. From germline, CDR1 is KGHSH and CDR2 LQKENI. The length of the CDR3 is 14 residues. V gave up 6 bases and J gave up 0 bases, with 6 bases separating them. As DNA, the CDR3 is TGTGCCAGCTCCGGGTTCTCTGGGGCCAACGTCCTGACTTTC. Translated, it gives CASSGFSGANVLTF.

This sequence joins TRBV14 and TRBJ2-6; D is possibly TRBD1 or TRBD2 (5 bases each). There are 15 residues in the CDR3. Trimming left V 5 bases short and J 4 bases short, with 12 bases between. The V gene's germline CDR1 is SGHDN and CDR2 FVKESK. Written as DNA, the CDR3 is TGTGCCAGCAGCTCCGGGGCCCGAGGGGCCAACGTCCTGACTTTC. Encoded protein: CASSSGARGANVLTF.

Comments on this clonotype: This may be a read error: a much more frequent sequence differs by one nucleotide. The chain couples TRBV7-2 to TRBJ1-5; D possibly corresponds to TRBD2 (6 bases). The DNA end is more similar to TRBJ2-3, so the J call may be wrong. The CDR3 covers 13 residues. Looked up from germline, CDR1 is SGHTA and CDR2 is FQGNSA. The CDR3, as DNA: TGTGCCAGCAGCCAGGAGGGCAATCAGCCCCAGTATTTT. Its translation: CASSQEGNQPQYF.

This clonotype has a handful of counts. The chain uses TRBV6-5 and TRBJ2-7, with 12 bases fitting TRBD1. CDR3 size: 15 residues. V dropped 2 bases and J dropped 4; count of bases not matched to a gene: 3. Germline loops: CDR1 MNHEY, CDR2 SVGAGI. The CDR3 loop reads CASSYGTGGVYEQYF. CDR3 coding DNA: TGTGCCAGCAGTTACGGGACAGGGGGCGTGTACGAGCAGTACTTC.

The chain is built from TRBV2 and TRBJ2-3, with TRBD1 identical over 10 bases. This CDR3 has 16 residues. The germline CDR1 and CDR2 sequences are SNHLY and FYNNEI. The V gene end was trimmed by 5 bases and the J gene end by 1 base; junction bases not matched to a gene: 6. CDR3 region: CASSYDRGLGTDTQYF. In DNA, the CDR3 is TGTGCCAGCAGTTACGACAGGGGGCTGGGCACAGATACGCAGTATTTT. The full variable domain, its missing parts supplied by reference TRBV2 and TRBJ2-3, is EPEVTQTPSHQVTQMGQEVILRCVPISNHLYFYWYRQILGQKVEFLVSFYNNEISEKSEIFDDQFSVERPDGSNFTLKIRSTKLEDSAMYFCASSYDRGLGTDTQYFGPGTRLTVL.

This clonotype has a count of ten or more. The chain employs TRBV6-5 and TRBJ1-2; 9 bases map to TRBD1. Germline trimming cut 5 bases from V and 0 bases from J; bases unmatched to any gene: 7. Germline CDR1 is MNHEY and CDR2 is SVGAGI. The length of the CDR3 is 16 residues. The CDR3 protein is CASSPNRGPANYGYTF. As DNA, the CDR3 is TGTGCCAGCAGTCCCAACAGGGGGCCAGCTAACTATGGCTACACCTTC.

This rearrangement joins TRBV2 to TRBJ2-3; 7 bases agree with TRBD2. The CDR3 has 15 amino acids. CDR1 SNHLY and CDR2 FYNNEI come from the germline V gene. After removal of 1 base from V and 4 bases from J, the junction contained 5 bases not matched to a gene. The chain's CDR3 is CASSEDGGSADTQYF. CDR3 DNA: TGTGCCAGCAGTGAAGACGGGGGGAGCGCAGATACGCAGTATTTT.

This clonotype appeared many times. The chain joins TRBV28 to TRBJ1-2; D is unclear. Trimming took 8 bases from V and 2 from J, leaving 15 bases between them. CDR3 length: 14 residues. The germline gives CDR1 MDHEN, CDR2 SYDVKM. CDR3 in amino acids: CASLSAAENYGYTF. The DNA of the CDR3 is TGTGCCAGCCTCTCAGCGGCGGAGAACTATGGCTACACCTTC.

This clonotype has at least ten counts. The J gene is TRBJ1-1, the V gene TRBV7-2; the D gene is possibly TRBD1 (6 bases). V was clipped by 5 bases and J by 8 bases, with 12 bases between them. The CDR3 is 12 amino acids. Germline CDR1 reads SGHTA; CDR2 reads FQGNSA. This CDR3 is CASSPRQAEAFF. CDR3 nucleotide sequence: TGTGCCAGCAGCCCTCGACAGGCCGAAGCTTTCTTT.

This clonotype was picked up a small number of times. The chain employs TRBV4-2 and TRBJ1-1; TRBD1 agrees at 8 bases. Looked up from germline, CDR1 is LGHNA and CDR2 is YNFKEQ. CDR3 length equals 15 residues. The ends lost 1 base at V and 6 bases at J; junction bases unmatched: 7. This CDR3 reads CASSQGSGGDPEAFF. For the CDR3, the DNA is TGTGCCAGCAGCCAAGGGTCAGGGGGCGACCCTGAAGCTTTCTTT.

This clonotype was observed many times. CDR3 residues: CASSQVNYGYTF. The CDR3 nucleotides are TGTGCCAGCTCACAAGTAAACTATGGCTACACCTTC. The chain is built from TRBV6-1 and TRBJ1-2, with no clear D. The ends were cut back, 8 bases at V and 2 bases at J, with 9 bases in the middle. This CDR3 is 12 amino acids long. Germline V CDR1 and CDR2: MNHNS, SASEGT.

This clonotype was recorded many times. The CDR3, as DNA: TGTGCCAGCAAAAGCACAGATACGCAGTATTTT. Protein product: CASKSTDTQYF. The rearrangement links TRBV7-2 to TRBJ2-3; D unresolved. Germline V gene data show CDR1 as SGHTA and CDR2 as FQGNSA. The CDR3 runs to 11 residues. Between the trimmed V and J ends, which lost 7 bases and 0 bases, there was a span of 2 bases.